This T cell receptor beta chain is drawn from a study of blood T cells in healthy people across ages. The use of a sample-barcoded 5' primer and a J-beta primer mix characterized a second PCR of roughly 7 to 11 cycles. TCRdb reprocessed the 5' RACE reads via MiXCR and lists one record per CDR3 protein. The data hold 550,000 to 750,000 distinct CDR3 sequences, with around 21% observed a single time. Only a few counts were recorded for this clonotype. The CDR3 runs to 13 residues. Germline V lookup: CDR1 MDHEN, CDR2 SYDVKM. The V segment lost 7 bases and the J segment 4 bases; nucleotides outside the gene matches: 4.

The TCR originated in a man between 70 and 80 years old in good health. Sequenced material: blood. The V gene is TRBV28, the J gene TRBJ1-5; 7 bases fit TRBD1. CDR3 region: CASKGTENQPQHF. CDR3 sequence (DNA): TGTGCCAGCAAGGGGACAGAAAATCAGCCCCAGCATTTT.